This T cell receptor beta chain was captured by sequencing in a study of T cells after yellow fever vaccination. Broader study findings: Most primary-vaccination clones recurred post-booster (approximately 95% CD4, roughly 90% CD8). The secondary response was weaker, and its peak arrived faster, on day 5 versus 15.

As regards this clonotype: What it recognizes is unknown. At one of its ends the junction is not consistent with the germline gene, which may arise from a read error.

The CDR3 is 15 amino acids. From germline, CDR1 is SGHAT and CDR2 FQNNGV. As TCR cDNA was made by 5'RACE template switching, a universal primer site and UMIs were added. TCRdb analysed the 5' RACE reads with MiXCR anew, one entry per CDR3 protein. The table records 350,000 to 450,000 distinct CDR3 sequences, 6% to 8% of them present only once. This sequence was found in a man aged 25 to 45 who received the YFV17D yellow fever vaccine. The chain recombines TRBV11-2 with TRBJ2-1; no firm D call. Here the sequenced sample was PBMCs, taken 5 days after the yellow fever booster vaccination. DNA of the CDR3: TGTGCCAGCAGCTTAGAGGCAGACTCCTACAATGAGCAGGTCTTC. This encodes CASSLEADSYNEQVF.